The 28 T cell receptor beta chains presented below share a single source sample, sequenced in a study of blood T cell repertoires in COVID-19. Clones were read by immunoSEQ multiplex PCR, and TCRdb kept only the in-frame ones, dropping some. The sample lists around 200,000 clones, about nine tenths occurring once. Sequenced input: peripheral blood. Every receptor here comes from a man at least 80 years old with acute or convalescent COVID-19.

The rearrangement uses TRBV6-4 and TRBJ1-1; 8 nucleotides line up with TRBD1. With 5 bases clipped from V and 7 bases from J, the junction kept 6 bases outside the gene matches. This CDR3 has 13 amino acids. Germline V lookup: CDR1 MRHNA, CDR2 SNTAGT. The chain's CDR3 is CASSPDRGYEAFF. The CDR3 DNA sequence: TGTGCCAGCAGTCCCGACAGGGGTTATGAAGCTTTCTTT.

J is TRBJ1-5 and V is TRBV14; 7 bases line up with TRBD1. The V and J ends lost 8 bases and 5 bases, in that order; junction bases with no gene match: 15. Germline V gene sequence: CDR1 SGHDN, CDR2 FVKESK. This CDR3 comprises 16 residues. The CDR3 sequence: CASLPGQWNYYQPQHF. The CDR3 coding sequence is TGTGCCAGCCTTCCGGGACAGTGGAATTATTATCAGCCCCAGCATTTT.

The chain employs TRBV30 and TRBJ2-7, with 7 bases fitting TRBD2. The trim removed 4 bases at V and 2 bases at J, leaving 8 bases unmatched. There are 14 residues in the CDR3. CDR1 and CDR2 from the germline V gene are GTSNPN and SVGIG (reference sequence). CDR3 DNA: TGTGCCTGGAATTTGGCGGGAGACCCCTACGAGCAGTACTTC. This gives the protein CAWNLAGDPYEQYF.

In DNA, the CDR3 is TGTGCCAGCAGCTTAGTTGGAGGGCGGGAGCAGTTCTTC. Encoded protein: CASSLVGGREQFF. The rearrangement uses TRBV11-3 and TRBJ2-1, with D possibly matching TRBD2 (6 bases). Trimming removed 1 base at V and 10 bases at J, with 11 bases between. Germline CDR1 reads SGHNT; CDR2 reads YENEEA. The CDR3 is made up of 13 amino acids. Complete variable domain (other parts from reference TRBV11-3 and TRBJ2-1): EAGVVQSPRYKIIEKKQPVAFWCNPISGHNTLYWYLQNLGQGPELLIRYENEEAVDDSQLPKDRFSAERLKGVDSTLKIQPAELGDSAVYLCASSLVGGREQFFGPGTRLTVL.

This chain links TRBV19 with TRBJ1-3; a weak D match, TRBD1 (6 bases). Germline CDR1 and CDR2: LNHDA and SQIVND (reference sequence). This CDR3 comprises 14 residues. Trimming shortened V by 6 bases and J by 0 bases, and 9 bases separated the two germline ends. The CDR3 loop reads CASSNRVSGNTIYF. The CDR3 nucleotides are TGTGCCAGTAGCAACAGGGTCTCTGGAAACACCATATATTTT.

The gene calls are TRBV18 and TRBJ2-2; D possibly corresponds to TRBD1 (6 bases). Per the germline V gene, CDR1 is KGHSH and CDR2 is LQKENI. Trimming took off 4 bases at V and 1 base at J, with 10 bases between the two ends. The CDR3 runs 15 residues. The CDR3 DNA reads TGTGCCAGCTCACTCCTGACAGGGAACACCGGGGAGCTGTTTTTT. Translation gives CASSLLTGNTGELFF. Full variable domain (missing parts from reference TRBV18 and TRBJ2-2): NAGVMQNPRHLVRRRGQEARLRCSPMKGHSHVYWYRQLPEEGLKFMVYLQKENIIDESGMPKERFSAEFPKEGPSILRIQQVVRGDSAAYFCASSLLTGNTGELFFGEGSRLTVL.

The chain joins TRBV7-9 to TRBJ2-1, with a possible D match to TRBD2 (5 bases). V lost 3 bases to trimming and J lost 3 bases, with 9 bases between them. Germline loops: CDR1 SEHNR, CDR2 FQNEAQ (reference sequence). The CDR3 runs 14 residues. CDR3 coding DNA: TGTGCCAGCAGCTTGGCAGGAGGCTACAATGAGCAGTTCTTC. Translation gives CASSLAGGYNEQFF.

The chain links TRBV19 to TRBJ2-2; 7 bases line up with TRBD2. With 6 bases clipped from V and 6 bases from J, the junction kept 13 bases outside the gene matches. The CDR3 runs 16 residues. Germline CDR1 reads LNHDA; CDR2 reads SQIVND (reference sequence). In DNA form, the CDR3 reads TGTGCCAGTAGAACTTTAGCGGGCCCCGGACCCGGGGAGCTGTTTTTT. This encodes CASRTLAGPGPGELFF.

CDR3 loop: CASSPGDTDTQYF. CDR3 sequence (DNA): TGTGCCAGCAGCCCGGGGGACACAGATACGCAGTATTTT. The chain joins TRBV11-3 to TRBJ2-3; D is possibly TRBD2 (6 bases). CDR1 is SGHNT, CDR2 YENEEA, per germline. Trimming pared 5 bases from V and 2 bases from J, leaving 8 bases between. This CDR3 contains 13 residues.

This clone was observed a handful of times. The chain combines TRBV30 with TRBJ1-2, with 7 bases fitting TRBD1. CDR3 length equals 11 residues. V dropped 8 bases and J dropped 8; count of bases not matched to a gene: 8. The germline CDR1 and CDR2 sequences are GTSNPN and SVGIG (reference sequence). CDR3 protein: CAEGQVGGYTF. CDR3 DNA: TGTGCCGAAGGACAGGTGGGAGGCTACACCTTC. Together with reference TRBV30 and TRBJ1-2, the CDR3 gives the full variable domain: SQTIHQWPATLVQPVGSPLSLECTVEGTSNPNLYWYRQAAGRGLQLLFYSVGIGQISSEVPQNLSASRPQDRQFILSSKKLLLSDSGFYLCAEGQVGGYTFGSGTRLTVV.

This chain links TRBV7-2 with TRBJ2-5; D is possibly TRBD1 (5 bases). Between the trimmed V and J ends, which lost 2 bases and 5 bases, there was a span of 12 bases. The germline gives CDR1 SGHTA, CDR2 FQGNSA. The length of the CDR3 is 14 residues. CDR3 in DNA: TGTGCCAGCAGCTTATCAGGGTTAGGGGAGACCCAGTACTTC. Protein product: CASSLSGLGETQYF.

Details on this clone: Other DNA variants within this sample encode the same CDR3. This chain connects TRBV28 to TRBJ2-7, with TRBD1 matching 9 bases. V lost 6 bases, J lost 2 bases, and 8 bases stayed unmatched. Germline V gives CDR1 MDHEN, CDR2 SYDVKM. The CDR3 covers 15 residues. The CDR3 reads CASSPAGTGTYEQYF. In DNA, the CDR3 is TGTGCCAGCAGCCCTGCCGGGACAGGGACCTACGAGCAGTACTTC.

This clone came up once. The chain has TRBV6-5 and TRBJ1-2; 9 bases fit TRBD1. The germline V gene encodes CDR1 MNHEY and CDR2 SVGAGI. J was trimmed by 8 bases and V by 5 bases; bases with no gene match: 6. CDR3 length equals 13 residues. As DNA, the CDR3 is TGTGCCAGCAGTACCCGGGACAGGGAAGGCTACACCTTC. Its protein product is CASSTRDREGYTF.

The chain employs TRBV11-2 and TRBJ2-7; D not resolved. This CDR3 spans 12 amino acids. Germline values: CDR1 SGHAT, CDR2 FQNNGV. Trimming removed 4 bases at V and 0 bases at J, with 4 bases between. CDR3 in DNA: TGTGCCAGCAGCTCTACCTCCTACGAGCAGTACTTC. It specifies CASSSTSYEQYF. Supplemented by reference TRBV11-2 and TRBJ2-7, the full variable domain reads EAGVAQSPRYKIIEKRQSVAFWCNPISGHATLYWYQQILGQGPKLLIQFQNNGVVDDSQLPKDRFSAERLKGVDSTLKIQPAKLEDSAVYLCASSSTSYEQYFGPGTRLTVT.

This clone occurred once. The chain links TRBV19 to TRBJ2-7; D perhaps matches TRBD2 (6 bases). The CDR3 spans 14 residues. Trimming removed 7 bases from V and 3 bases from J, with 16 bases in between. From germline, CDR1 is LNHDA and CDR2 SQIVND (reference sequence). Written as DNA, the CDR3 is TGTGCCAGTATTTTCTTGGGCGGGAACTACGAGCAGTACGTC. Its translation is CASIFLGGNYEQYV.

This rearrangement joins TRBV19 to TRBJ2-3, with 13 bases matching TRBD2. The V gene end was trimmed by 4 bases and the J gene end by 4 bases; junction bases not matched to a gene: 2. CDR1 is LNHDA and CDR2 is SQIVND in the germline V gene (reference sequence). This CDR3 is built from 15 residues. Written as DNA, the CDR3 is TGTGCCAGTAGTAGACTAGCGGGAGGTCCAGATACGCAGTATTTT. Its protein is CASSRLAGGPDTQYF.

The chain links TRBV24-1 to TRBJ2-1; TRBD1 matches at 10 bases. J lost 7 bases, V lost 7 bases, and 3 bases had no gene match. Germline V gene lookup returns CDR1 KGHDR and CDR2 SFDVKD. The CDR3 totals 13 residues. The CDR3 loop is CATRGQGWNEQFF. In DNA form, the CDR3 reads TGTGCCACCAGGGGACAGGGGTGGAATGAGCAGTTCTTC.

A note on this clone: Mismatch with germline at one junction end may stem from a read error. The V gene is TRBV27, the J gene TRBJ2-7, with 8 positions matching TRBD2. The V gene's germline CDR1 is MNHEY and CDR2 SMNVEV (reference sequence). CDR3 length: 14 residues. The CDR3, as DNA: TGTGCCAGCAGTATATCCAGCGGGAGCTACGAGCAGTACTTC. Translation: CASSISSGSYEQYF.

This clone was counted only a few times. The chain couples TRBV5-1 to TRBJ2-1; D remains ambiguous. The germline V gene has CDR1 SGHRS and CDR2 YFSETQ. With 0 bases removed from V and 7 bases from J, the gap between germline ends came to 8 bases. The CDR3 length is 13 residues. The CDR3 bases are TGCGCCAGCAGCTTGGATCAGGTGAATGAGCAGTTCTTC. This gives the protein CASSLDQVNEQFF.

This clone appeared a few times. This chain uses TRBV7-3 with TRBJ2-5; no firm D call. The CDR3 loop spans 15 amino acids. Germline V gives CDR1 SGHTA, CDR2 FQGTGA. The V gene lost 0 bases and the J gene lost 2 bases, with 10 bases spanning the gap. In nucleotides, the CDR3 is TGTGCCAGCAGCTTAACGGGCACAATTCAAGAGACCCAGTACTTC. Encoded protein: CASSLTGTIQETQYF.

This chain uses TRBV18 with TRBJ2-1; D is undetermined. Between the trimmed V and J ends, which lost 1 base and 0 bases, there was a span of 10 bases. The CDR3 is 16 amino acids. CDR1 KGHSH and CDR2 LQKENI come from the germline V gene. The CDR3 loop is CASSPQYGSSYNEQFF. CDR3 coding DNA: TGTGCCAGCTCACCACAGTACGGTAGCTCCTACAATGAGCAGTTCTTC.

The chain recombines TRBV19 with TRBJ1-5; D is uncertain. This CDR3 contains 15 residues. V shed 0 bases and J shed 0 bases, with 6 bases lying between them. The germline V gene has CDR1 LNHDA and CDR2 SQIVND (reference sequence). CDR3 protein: CASSIDRFSNQPQHF. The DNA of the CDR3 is TGTGCCAGTAGTATAGACAGATTTAGCAATCAGCCCCAGCATTTT.

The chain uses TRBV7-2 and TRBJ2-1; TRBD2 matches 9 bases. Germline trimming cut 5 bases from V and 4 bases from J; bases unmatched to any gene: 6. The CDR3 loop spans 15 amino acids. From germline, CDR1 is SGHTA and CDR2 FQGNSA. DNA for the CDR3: TGTGCCAGCAGCCCCGGGACTAGCCTTTACAATGAGCAGTTCTTC. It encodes CASSPGTSLYNEQFF.

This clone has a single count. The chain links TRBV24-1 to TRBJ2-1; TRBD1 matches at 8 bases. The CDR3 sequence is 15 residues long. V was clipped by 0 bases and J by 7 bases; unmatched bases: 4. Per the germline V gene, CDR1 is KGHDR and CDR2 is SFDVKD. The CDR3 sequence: CATSDLGQGWNEQFF. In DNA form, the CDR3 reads TGTGCCACCAGTGATTTGGGACAGGGCTGGAATGAGCAGTTCTTC.

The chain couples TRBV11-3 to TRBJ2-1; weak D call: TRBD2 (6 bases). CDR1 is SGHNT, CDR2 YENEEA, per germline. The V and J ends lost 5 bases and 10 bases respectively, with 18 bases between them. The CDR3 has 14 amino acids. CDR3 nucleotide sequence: TGTGCCAGCAGCCCTGCTCGGAGGGCCGGGGAGCAGTTCTTC. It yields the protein CASSPARRAGEQFF.

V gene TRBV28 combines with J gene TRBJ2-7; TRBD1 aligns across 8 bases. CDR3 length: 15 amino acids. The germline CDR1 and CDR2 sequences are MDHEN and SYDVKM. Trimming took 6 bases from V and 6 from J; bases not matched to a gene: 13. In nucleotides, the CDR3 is TGTGCCAGCAGCTCCACTCGACAGGGGCCTCGCGAGCAGTACTTC. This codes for CASSSTRQGPREQYF.

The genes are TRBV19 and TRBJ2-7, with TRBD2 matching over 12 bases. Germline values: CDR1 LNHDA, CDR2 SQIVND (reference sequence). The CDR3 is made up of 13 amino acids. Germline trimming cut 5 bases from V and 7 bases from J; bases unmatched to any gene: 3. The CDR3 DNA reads TGTGCCAGTAGTGGGCTAGCGGGAGGGGAGCAGTACTTC. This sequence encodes CASSGLAGGEQYF.

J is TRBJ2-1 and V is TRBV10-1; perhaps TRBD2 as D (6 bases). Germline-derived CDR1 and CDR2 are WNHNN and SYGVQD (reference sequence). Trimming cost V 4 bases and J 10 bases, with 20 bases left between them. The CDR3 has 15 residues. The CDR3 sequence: CASSGDWEDRGEQFF. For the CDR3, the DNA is TGCGCCAGCAGTGGGGACTGGGAAGATCGGGGAGAGCAGTTCTTC.